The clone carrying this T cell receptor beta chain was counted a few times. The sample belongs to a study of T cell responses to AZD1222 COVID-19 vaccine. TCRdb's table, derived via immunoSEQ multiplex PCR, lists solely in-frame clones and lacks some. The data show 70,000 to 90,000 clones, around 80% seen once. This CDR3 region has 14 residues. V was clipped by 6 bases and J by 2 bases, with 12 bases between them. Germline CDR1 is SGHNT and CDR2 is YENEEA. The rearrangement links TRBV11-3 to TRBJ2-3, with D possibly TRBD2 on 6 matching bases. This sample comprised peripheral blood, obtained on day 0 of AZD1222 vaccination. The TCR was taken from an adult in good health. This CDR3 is CASSVGGDTDTQYF. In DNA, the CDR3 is TGTGCCAGCAGTGTGGGAGGTGACACAGATACGCAGTATTTT.